A selection of T cell receptor beta chains follows, all from one sample in a study of human T cells and chemical hapten exposure. TCRdb recomputed calls from the 5' RACE reads with MiXCR, one row per CDR3 protein. This sample yields 110,000 or so distinct CDR3 sequences, of which roughly a fifth are seen a single time; around 2.7% belongs to the top ten. The receptor source for this set is a human donor in good health. CDR3s include the opening cysteine and the closing phenylalanine or tryptophan. The D gene is left open where the match is weak. Where a row states a size, it is once, few, many or the class of an expanded clone; other rows omit it.

clone size: few; V gene: TRBV2; J gene: TRBJ1-1; D gene: .; CDR3 protein: CASSVLGGAFF; CDR3 DNA: TGTGCCAGCAGTGTGCTAGGGGGAGCTTTCTTT
clone size: .; V gene: TRBV7-3; J gene: TRBJ2-5; D gene: .; CDR3 protein: CASSQGGRETQYF; CDR3 DNA: TGTGCCAGCAGCCAAGGGGGACGAGAGACCCAGTACTTC
clone size: few; V gene: TRBV29-1; J gene: TRBJ2-3; D gene: .; CDR3 protein: CSVEPRGVVTDTQYF; CDR3 DNA: TGCAGCGTTGAACCTAGAGGCGTTGTCACAGATACGCAGTATTTT
clone size: .; V gene: TRBV9; J gene: TRBJ2-3; D gene: TRBD2; CDR3 protein: CASSPREGRSDTQYF; CDR3 DNA: TGTGCCAGCAGCCCTCGGGAGGGGAGGTCAGATACGCAGTATTTT
clone size: few; V gene: TRBV6-5; J gene: TRBJ1-4; D gene: .; CDR3 protein: CASSYGGRYNEKLFF; CDR3 DNA: TGTGCCAGCAGTTACGGGGGGCGGTATAATGAAAAACTGTTTTTT
clone size: .; V gene: TRBV6-2/TRBV6-3; J gene: TRBJ2-7; D gene: TRBD2; CDR3 protein: CASKSAGGTYEQYF; CDR3 DNA: TGTGCCAGCAAATCAGCGGGAGGGACCTACGAGCAGTACTTC
clone size: .; V gene: TRBV4-1; J gene: TRBJ2-3; D gene: TRBD2; CDR3 protein: CASSQPPLAAGTSGIPTSTDTQYF; CDR3 DNA: TGCGCCAGCAGCCAACCCCCGTTGGCAGCCGGGACTAGCGGGATACCCACTAGCACAGATACGCAGTATTTT
clone size: few; V gene: TRBV20-1; J gene: TRBJ1-6; D gene: .; CDR3 protein: CSAQGTGGSPLHF; CDR3 DNA: TGCAGTGCTCAAGGGACCGGGGGTTCACCCCTCCACTTT
clone size: few; V gene: TRBV12-5; J gene: TRBJ1-6; D gene: .; CDR3 protein: CASAGPMGSPLHF; CDR3 DNA: TGTGCTAGTGCGGGCCCCATGGGATCACCCCTCCACTTT
clone size: once; V gene: TRBV29-1; J gene: TRBJ2-1; D gene: TRBD1; CDR3 protein: CSVGDRPYNEQFF; CDR3 DNA: TGCAGCGTTGGGGACAGGCCATACAATGAGCAGTTCTTC
clone size: .; V gene: TRBV12-3/TRBV12-4; J gene: TRBJ1-1; D gene: .; CDR3 protein: CASSFPGGTEAFF; CDR3 DNA: TGTGCCAGCAGTTTCCCGGGGGGAACTGAAGCTTTCTTT
clone size: .; V gene: TRBV9; J gene: TRBJ2-3; D gene: TRBD2; CDR3 protein: CASSPRLAGGTDTQYF; CDR3 DNA: TGTGCCAGCAGCCCCCGACTAGCGGGGGGCACAGATACGCAGTATTTT
clone size: .; V gene: TRBV27; J gene: TRBJ1-4; D gene: TRBD1; CDR3 protein: CASSLRAGGNEKLFF; CDR3 DNA: TGTGCCAGCAGTTTACGAGCAGGGGGGAATGAAAAACTGTTTTTT
clone size: .; V gene: TRBV7-2; J gene: TRBJ2-1; D gene: .; CDR3 protein: CASSAGTWEFF; CDR3 DNA: TGTGCCAGCAGCGCCGGGACATGGGAGTTCTTC
clone size: .; V gene: TRBV28; J gene: TRBJ2-7; D gene: .; CDR3 protein: CASNLAGTRAYEQYF; CDR3 DNA: TGTGCCAGCAACCTCGCCGGGACCCGAGCCTACGAGCAGTACTTC
clone size: few; V gene: TRBV12-3/TRBV12-4; J gene: TRBJ1-5; D gene: TRBD1; CDR3 protein: CASSLQGGSNQPQHF; CDR3 DNA: TGTGCCAGCAGTTTGCAGGGGGGCAGCAATCAGCCCCAGCATTTT
clone size: few; V gene: TRBV10-3; J gene: TRBJ1-6; D gene: .; CDR3 protein: CAITAASNSPLHF; CDR3 DNA: TGTGCCATCACGGCGGCGAGCAATTCACCCCTCCACTTT
clone size: few; V gene: TRBV28; J gene: TRBJ2-7; D gene: TRBD1; CDR3 protein: CASGYIQGMNYEQYF; CDR3 DNA: TGTGCCAGCGGATATATACAGGGGATGAACTACGAGCAGTACTTC
clone size: .; V gene: TRBV29-1; J gene: TRBJ2-3; D gene: .; CDR3 protein: CSVDPATDTQYF; CDR3 DNA: TGCAGCGTTGATCCAGCGACGGATACGCAGTATTTT
clone size: .; V gene: TRBV5-1; J gene: TRBJ2-3; D gene: TRBD2; CDR3 protein: CASSLWSTSGSTDTQYF; CDR3 DNA: TGCGCCAGCAGCTTGTGGTCGACTAGCGGGAGCACAGATACGCAGTATTTT
clone size: .; V gene: TRBV27; J gene: TRBJ1-1; D gene: .; CDR3 protein: CASSFLSTAQAFF; CDR3 DNA: TGTGCCAGCAGTTTTCTCTCGACAGCTCAAGCTTTCTTT
clone size: many; V gene: TRBV20-1; J gene: TRBJ2-7; D gene: TRBD2; CDR3 protein: CSARGLAGGGVSEQYF; CDR3 DNA: TGCAGTGCTCGGGGGCTAGCGGGGGGAGGGGTTTCGGAGCAGTACTTC